This T cell receptor (beta chain) was captured in a study of blood T cell repertoires in COVID-19. About the research overall: Samples taken during acute and convalescent COVID-19 were collected in the United States, Italy and Spain. T cells, B-cell-depleted T cells, or PBMCs provided the cDNA or gDNA that served as material.

Germline values: CDR1 LGHDT, CDR2 YNNKEL (reference sequence). Germline trimming cut 4 bases from V and 6 bases from J; bases unmatched to any gene: 10. The CDR3 sequence is 16 residues long. As originally analysed: It was from reference gene primer amplification that nucleated cell counts were estimated. The repertoire was sequenced with immunoSEQ multiplex PCR; TCRdb's copy has only in-frame clones and lacks some. For V, J and clone size, that table is used; D and trimming come from the DNA. The sample lists tens of thousands of clones; about 79% were seen once. This clonotype originated in a human donor in a cohort sampled during active COVID-19. What was sequenced was peripheral blood. The chain joins TRBV3-1 (or the pseudogene TRBV3-2) to TRBJ2-2; 8 bases are shared with TRBD2. The CDR3 DNA is TGTGCCAGCAGCCGTCTGCTCCGGGGGGGTCCCGGGGAGCTGTTTTTT. This translates into CASSRLLRGGPGELFF.